The entry below gives a single T cell receptor (beta chain) sequence along with its context. Its antigen is unknown. Until DNA extraction, the samples held between roughly 1-10 million cryopreserved PBMC. Sequencing relied on immunoSEQ assay v3.0, run at survey level. Libraries were prepared by immunoSEQ multiplex PCR; TCRdb keeps only in-frame clonotypes and omits some of them. This sample has about 30,000 clones, with around 96% found just once. Germline assignment: CDR1 SGHRS and CDR2 YFSETQ. The CDR3 is 14 amino acids. Unmatched junction bases numbered 4, after V lost 2 bases and J lost 7 bases. This sample was included in a study of long-term antiretroviral therapy in people with HIV. Study information: About a decade before 2015, the earliest samples were taken when ART was typically delayed. Study-wide findings and caveats: Dominant in the repertoire at all time points were clones expanded before ART.

The chain is built from TRBV5-1 and TRBJ1-1; 11 bases map to TRBD1. Sequenced material: unsorted PBMCs, taken 5.3 years after starting antiretroviral therapy. The sequence was obtained from a man aged 30-40 years with HIV. CDR3 bases: TGCGCCAGCAGCTTAGGACAGGGGGCTGGTGAAGCTTTCTTT. Translated, it gives CASSLGQGAGEAFF. The whole variable domain, filled in from reference TRBV5-1 and TRBJ1-1, reads KAGVTQTPRYLIKTRGQQVTLSCSPISGHRSVSWYQQTPGQGLQFLFEYFSETQRNKGNFPGRFSGRQFSNSRSEMNVSTLELGDSALYLCASSLGQGAGEAFFGQGTRLTVV.